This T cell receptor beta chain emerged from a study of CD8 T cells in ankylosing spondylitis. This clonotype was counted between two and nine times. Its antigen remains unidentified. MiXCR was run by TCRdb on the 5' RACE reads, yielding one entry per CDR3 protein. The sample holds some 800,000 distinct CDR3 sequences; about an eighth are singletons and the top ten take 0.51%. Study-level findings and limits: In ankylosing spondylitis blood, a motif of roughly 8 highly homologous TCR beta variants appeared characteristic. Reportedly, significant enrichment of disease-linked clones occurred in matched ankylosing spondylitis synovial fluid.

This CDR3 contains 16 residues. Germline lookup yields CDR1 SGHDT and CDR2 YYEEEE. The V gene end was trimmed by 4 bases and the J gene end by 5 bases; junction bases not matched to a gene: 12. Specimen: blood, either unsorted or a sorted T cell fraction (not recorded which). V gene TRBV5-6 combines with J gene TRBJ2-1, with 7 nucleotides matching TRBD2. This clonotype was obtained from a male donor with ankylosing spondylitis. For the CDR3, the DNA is TGTGCCAGCAGCAGACCGGGACTTGGGGGGGACAATGAGCAGTTCTTC. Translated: CASSRPGLGGDNEQFF.